This T cell receptor (beta chain) emerged from a study of CD8 T cells in ankylosing spondylitis. Study outcomes and limitations: Reportedly, significant enrichment of disease-linked clones occurred in matched ankylosing spondylitis synovial fluid. A motif of roughly 8 highly homologous TCR beta variants was seen as apparently characteristic of ankylosing spondylitis blood. Some of these motif variants have turned up before, in reports on reactive arthritis synovial fluid and blood.

A single record per CDR3 protein comes from TCRdb applying MiXCR to the 5' RACE reads. The data hold about 140,000 distinct CDR3 sequences, with around a third observed a single time. This clonotype turned up a few times. Its antigen is not known. The specimen sequenced was synovial fluid, either unsorted or a sorted T cell fraction (not recorded which). This TCR derives from a male donor with ankylosing spondylitis.

This CDR3 is CASSPYGTGGSRNYGYTF. The CDR3 DNA reads as TGTGCCAGCAGCCCCTACGGGACAGGGGGCAGTCGGAACTATGGCTACACCTTC. The rearrangement joins TRBV3-1 to TRBJ1-2; 12 bases map to TRBD1. CDR1 and CDR2 (germline): LGHDT, YNNKEL (reference sequence). CDR3 length: 18 amino acids. V was pared by 4 bases and J by 2 bases, with 11 bases of the junction left unmatched.